These 20 T cell receptor beta chains came from one sample sequenced in a study of cytomegalovirus exposure and HLA in healthy donors. Use of 60 Vbeta and 13 Jbeta primers characterized the PCR. Sequencing used immunoSEQ multiplex PCR; TCRdb keeps in-frame clones, though not all of them. This table holds more than 100,000 clones, about 83% found once. The sequenced material came from PBMCs. The origin of the receptors is a woman in her thirties or forties in good health and CMV-seropositive.

The chain is built from TRBV6-1 and TRBJ2-2; D unclear. Germline V gene sequence: CDR1 MNHNS, CDR2 SASEGT. Trimming pared 2 bases from V and 4 bases from J, leaving 8 bases between. This CDR3 has 14 residues. In DNA, the CDR3 is TGTGCCAGCAGTGAATCGTCCCCCACCGGGGAGCTGTTTTTT. It translates to CASSESSPTGELFF.

The chain uses TRBV27 and TRBJ2-7; TRBD1 agrees at 8 bases. The CDR3 loop spans 14 amino acids. With 1 base clipped from V and 7 bases from J, the junction kept 6 bases outside the gene matches. The V gene's germline CDR1 is MNHEY and CDR2 SMNVEV (reference sequence). This CDR3 is CASSLWQGADEQYF. The CDR3 DNA reads TGTGCCAGCAGTTTATGGCAGGGGGCGGATGAGCAGTACTTC.

This chain connects TRBV18 to TRBJ1-1; D ambiguous. The CDR3 length is 14 residues. Trimming took 2 bases from V and 1 from J, leaving 8 bases between them. CDR1 and CDR2 (germline): KGHSH, LQKENI. CDR3 DNA: TGTGCCAGCTCACCAACTCCGTGGAACACTGAAGCTTTCTTT. Translating it yields CASSPTPWNTEAFF. Based on the CDR3 plus reference TRBV18 and TRBJ1-1, the full variable domain is NAGVMQNPRHLVRRRGQEARLRCSPMKGHSHVYWYRQLPEEGLKFMVYLQKENIIDESGMPKERFSAEFPKEGPSILRIQQVVRGDSAAYFCASSPTPWNTEAFFGQGTRLTVV.

V and J are TRBV29-1 and TRBJ1-3, with D possibly matching TRBD1 (6 bases). Trimming removed 4 bases from V and 4 bases from J, with 17 bases in between. In germline, CDR1 is SQVTM, CDR2 ANQGSEA. The CDR3 is 15 amino acids. The CDR3, as DNA: TGCAGCGTTGCCCCTACCCCAGGGGTCGGAAACACCATATATTTT. It codes for CSVAPTPGVGNTIYF.

The CDR3 protein is CASSKGQGWEKLFF. CDR3 coding DNA: TGTGCCAGCAGCAAGGGACAGGGGTGGGAAAAACTGTTTTTT. V is TRBV6-5 and J is TRBJ1-4; 10 nucleotides line up with TRBD1. The CDR3 covers 14 residues. The germline gives CDR1 MNHEY, CDR2 SVGAGI. J lost 8 bases, V lost 6 bases, and 6 bases had no gene match.

V gene TRBV2 combines with J gene TRBJ2-7, with D uncertain. Trimming took 7 bases from V and 0 from J, leaving 10 bases between them. Germline V gene data show CDR1 as SNHLY and CDR2 as FYNNEI. The CDR3 runs to 13 residues. This chain's CDR3 is CASKQPLSYEQYF. The CDR3 bases are TGTGCCAGCAAACAGCCGCTCTCCTACGAGCAGTACTTC.

J is TRBJ2-7 and V is TRBV29-1; 8 bases align to TRBD1. With 4 bases clipped from V and 4 bases from J, the junction kept 6 bases outside the gene matches. Per germline, CDR1 SQVTM and CDR2 ANQGSEA. The CDR3 covers 13 residues. CDR3 nucleotide sequence: TGCAGCGTTGGGCAGGGGGACAGGTACGAGCAGTACTTC. Translating it yields CSVGQGDRYEQYF.

The V gene is TRBV7-9, the J gene TRBJ2-7; tentatively, D is TRBD1 (6 bases). The CDR3 loop spans 17 amino acids. Germline V lookup: CDR1 SEHNR, CDR2 FQNEAQ (reference sequence). Trimming cost V 5 bases and J 2 bases, with 22 bases left between them. CDR3: CASSPPRTARGPYEQYF. CDR3 sequence (DNA): TGTGCCAGCAGCCCTCCCCGGACAGCAAGGGGCCCCTACGAGCAGTACTTC.

The table lists this clone with a few counts. V gene TRBV10-2 combines with J gene TRBJ2-3; D is unresolved. V was shortened by 8 bases and J by 4 bases, with 10 bases between the two germline ends. The CDR3 is 12 residues long. CDR1 and CDR2 (germline): WSHSY, SAAADI. The CDR3 DNA sequence: TGCGCCAGCTCCTTTAGTGCAGATACGCAGTATTTT. Translated, it gives CASSFSADTQYF.

On this clone: No conserved phenylalanine or tryptophan is present at the end of the CDR3, so a read error is the likely explanation. The rearrangement uses TRBV5-1 and TRBJ1-1, with a possible D match to TRBD1 (5 bases). V lost 9 bases and J 1 base, leaving 13 bases between the germline ends. The CDR3 is made up of 13 amino acids. Germline V gene data show CDR1 as SGHRS and CDR2 as YFSETQ. In nucleotides, the CDR3 is TGCGCCACCAGACTACAGGAGAACACTGAAGCTTTCATT. Translating gives CATRLQENTEAFI.

Concerning this clone: Its ends do not fully match the called genes, so a read error is possible. Additional DNA sequences in this sample encode the identical CDR3. The gene calls are TRBV13 and TRBJ1-6; no clear D gene. There are 13 residues in the CDR3. Germline CDR1 is PRHDT and CDR2 is FYEKMQ (reference sequence). The CDR3 sequence is CASSLDSNSPLHF. CDR3 bases: TGTGCCAGCAGCTTAGACAGTAATTCCCCCCTCCACTTT.

The V call is TRBV6-1, the J call TRBJ2-5, with 7 positions matching TRBD2. Germline values: CDR1 MNHNS, CDR2 SASEGT. With 6 bases clipped from V and 4 bases from J, the junction kept 5 bases outside the gene matches. The CDR3 is 13 residues long. The CDR3 nucleotides are TGTGCCAGCAGGGGGGACTACCCAGAGACCCAGTACTTC. This encodes CASRGDYPETQYF.

This sequence joins TRBV29-1 and TRBJ2-5; 12 bases agree with TRBD2. The DNA end favors TRBJ2-7, so the J call may be wrong. The length of the CDR3 is 15 residues. Germline values: CDR1 SQVTM, CDR2 ANQGSEA. CDR3 loop: CSVVLAGGHFSEQYF. CDR3 nucleotides: TGCAGCGTTGTCCTAGCGGGAGGGCATTTCTCCGAGCAGTACTTC.

This rearrangement joins TRBV4-1 to TRBJ1-1, with D tentatively TRBD1 (6 bases). Germline V gives CDR1 MGHRA, CDR2 YSYEKL. The CDR3 totals 14 residues. Trimming removed 5 bases at V and 0 bases at J, with 10 bases between. The CDR3 sequence: CASSTQGMNTEAFF. DNA of the CDR3: TGCGCCAGCAGCACTCAGGGGATGAACACTGAAGCTTTCTTT.

V gene TRBV10-3 combines with J gene TRBJ2-2; 9 bases are shared with TRBD1. With 10 bases clipped from V and 3 bases from J, the junction kept 9 bases outside the gene matches. The germline CDR1 and CDR2 sequences are ENHRY and SYGVKD. The CDR3 has 15 amino acids. CDR3 in DNA: TGTGCCACCCGCAAGACAGGGGGAGACACCGGGGAGCTGTTTTTT. It encodes CATRKTGGDTGELFF.

This clone was seen only a few times. The J gene is TRBJ2-3, the V gene TRBV5-3; D not resolved. TRBV5-3 is classed as an ORF, of uncertain function. V shed 2 bases and J shed 1 base, with 8 bases lying between them. This CDR3 contains 14 residues. CDR3: CARSFTVRTDTQYF. The CDR3 DNA follows: TGTGCCAGAAGCTTCACGGTCCGCACAGATACGCAGTATTTT.

The rearrangement uses TRBV27 and TRBJ1-4; D remains ambiguous. CDR3 length: 14 amino acids. V was shortened by 6 bases and J by 0 bases, with 8 bases between the two germline ends. Looked up from germline, CDR1 is MNHEY and CDR2 is SMNVEV (reference sequence). CDR3 loop: CASSDGATNEKLFF. Here the CDR3 DNA reads TGTGCCAGCAGCGACGGAGCAACTAATGAAAAACTGTTTTTT.

The chain employs TRBV4-2 and TRBJ2-1; D perhaps matches TRBD2 (6 bases). This CDR3 has 14 residues. V was shortened by 0 bases and J by 6 bases, with 9 bases between the two germline ends. Germline V gene sequence: CDR1 LGHNA, CDR2 YNFKEQ. The CDR3 loop is CASSQEGLANEQFF. The CDR3 DNA is TGTGCCAGCAGCCAAGAGGGACTGGCCAATGAGCAGTTCTTC.

This chain joins TRBV30 and TRBJ2-1, with D maybe TRBD2 (6 bases). Deletions cut 4 bases from V and 8 bases from J, with 15 bases between. The CDR3 is made up of 13 amino acids. CDR1 is GTSNPN and CDR2 is SVGIG in the germline V gene (reference sequence). This chain's CDR3 is CAWKFGSGYEQFF. Here the CDR3 DNA reads TGTGCCTGGAAGTTCGGGAGTGGTTATGAGCAGTTCTTC.

The rearrangement joins TRBV19 to TRBJ1-1; 8 bases agree with TRBD1. The CDR3 runs 14 residues. The V gene end was trimmed by 9 bases and the J gene end by 5 bases; junction bases not matched to a gene: 11. Germline V CDR1 and CDR2: LNHDA, SQIVND (reference sequence). CDR3: CASLTGGARTEAFF. For the CDR3, the DNA is TGTGCCAGCCTAACAGGGGGGGCTCGGACTGAAGCTTTCTTT.